This T cell receptor beta chain was documented in a study of identical twins. Findings and caveats of the study: Fewer insertions marked abundant cord blood beta clonotypes; young adult naive trended weakly, memory not at all. Modelling underestimated the level of out-of-frame TCR alpha sharing observed in monozygotic twins.

Germline V gene sequence: CDR1 SGHKS, CDR2 YYEKEE (reference sequence). The CDR3 extends over 13 amino acids. The V end lost 5 bases, the J end lost 6 bases, and 14 bases lay between the germline ends. Healthy Caucasians made up all donors. This clonotype was recorded a few times. Its antigen remains unknown. TCRdb independently ran MiXCR on the 5' RACE reads; one entry per CDR3 protein. The sample lists approximately 530,000 distinct CDR3 sequences, approximately 20% seen once, with 0.48% in the top ten. These sequences were also reported in another study, on yellow fever vaccine responses in identical twins.

This TCR was sampled from a woman younger than 35 in good health. Sequencing was performed on CD4+ T cells sorted from blood. V gene TRBV5-5 combines with J gene TRBJ1-1; perhaps TRBD1 as D (5 bases). CDR3 nucleotides: TGTGCCAGCAGTTTTGTGGGGCAGTCTGAAGCTTTCTTT. It codes for CASSFVGQSEAFF.